A selection of T cell receptor beta chains follows, all from one sample in a study of T-cell reconstitution after alpha-beta-depleted transplantation in children. TCRdb fed the PCR reads into MiXCR, producing one record per CDR3 protein. The table has approximately 400,000 distinct CDR3 sequences, about 11% seen once. The sequencing here drew on PBMCs from the stem cell graft donor, taken from the stem cell graft. The receptors come from a human donor who donated a stem cell graft to a child with acute myeloid leukemia. The conserved cysteine and the conserved F or W are not part of the CDR3 here. The order of the fields is CDR3 protein, V gene, J gene.

CDR3 protein: ASSSIAGGEQF
V gene: TRBV14
J gene: TRBJ2-1

CDR3 protein: ASSLGTPVLY
V gene: TRBV7-2
J gene: TRBJ2-7

CDR3 protein: SAMGPPNTEAF
V gene: TRBV20-1
J gene: TRBJ1-1

CDR3 protein: SASQGIYEQY
V gene: TRBV20-1
J gene: TRBJ2-7

CDR3 protein: ASSEDRGWGTQY
V gene: TRBV6-1
J gene: TRBJ2-5

CDR3 protein: AIAQGNEQF
V gene: TRBV10-3
J gene: TRBJ2-1

CDR3 protein: ASSLGTGPSYNEQF
V gene: TRBV5-6
J gene: TRBJ2-1

CDR3 protein: ASSLGVGGAGANVLT
V gene: TRBV6-5
J gene: TRBJ2-6

CDR3 protein: ASSFGSGDTGELF
V gene: TRBV7-3
J gene: TRBJ2-2

CDR3 protein: ASSPRGARPEKLF
V gene: TRBV7-2
J gene: TRBJ1-4

CDR3 protein: ATSRDPRGESPLH
V gene: TRBV15
J gene: TRBJ1-6

CDR3 protein: ASSRGLGANEQF
V gene: TRBV6-5
J gene: TRBJ2-1

CDR3 protein: SAARDIGTESF
V gene: TRBV20-1
J gene: TRBJ1-1

CDR3 protein: SAGGGMGNEQF
V gene: TRBV20-1
J gene: TRBJ2-1

CDR3 protein: ASSPGLAGIGELF
V gene: TRBV14
J gene: TRBJ2-2

CDR3 protein: ASGDSYNEQF
V gene: TRBV5-1
J gene: TRBJ2-1

CDR3 protein: ATSLGTELQETQY
V gene: TRBV15
J gene: TRBJ2-5

CDR3 protein: SASGGLAEGYEQY
V gene: TRBV20-1
J gene: TRBJ2-7

CDR3 protein: ATSRDEETQY
V gene: TRBV15
J gene: TRBJ2-5

CDR3 protein: SAHASETREQY
V gene: TRBV20-1
J gene: TRBJ2-7

CDR3 protein: ASRPILPGQGGYNEQF
V gene: TRBV5-5
J gene: TRBJ2-1

CDR3 protein: SPSPLGNQPQH
V gene: TRBV20-1
J gene: TRBJ1-5

CDR3 protein: ASRLQTSNTEAF
V gene: TRBV5-1
J gene: TRBJ1-1

CDR3 protein: ASSLTSGGGQAKNIQY
V gene: TRBV11-1
J gene: TRBJ2-4

CDR3 protein: ASSLWAGDNEQF
V gene: TRBV5-1
J gene: TRBJ2-1

CDR3 protein: ASSPGGVREGTQY
V gene: TRBV12-3/TRBV12-4
J gene: TRBJ2-5

CDR3 protein: ASSHANQPQH
V gene: TRBV3-1
J gene: TRBJ1-5

CDR3 protein: ASSESKLNQPQH
V gene: TRBV25-1
J gene: TRBJ1-5

CDR3 protein: ATSRNRGNTEAF
V gene: TRBV15
J gene: TRBJ1-1

CDR3 protein: ASSRITGELF
V gene: TRBV5-5
J gene: TRBJ2-2

CDR3 protein: SASLAGGGEQY
V gene: TRBV20-1
J gene: TRBJ2-7

CDR3 protein: ASSQSGYEQF
V gene: TRBV4-3
J gene: TRBJ2-1

CDR3 protein: ASSSQTGTSGRADRDDTQY
V gene: TRBV21-1
J gene: TRBJ2-3

CDR3 protein: ASCLGGTGNTIY
V gene: TRBV12-3/TRBV12-4
J gene: TRBJ1-3

CDR3 protein: SAPGNGDSPLH
V gene: TRBV20-1
J gene: TRBJ1-6

CDR3 protein: ATALAGAEQY
V gene: TRBV10-3
J gene: TRBJ2-7

CDR3 protein: ASSLNGLGQETQY
V gene: TRBV7-2
J gene: TRBJ2-5

CDR3 protein: ASSPQPQGKDTQY
V gene: TRBV7-3
J gene: TRBJ2-3

CDR3 protein: SADDTNTEAF
V gene: TRBV20-1
J gene: TRBJ1-1

CDR3 protein: SAGAGTGASGNTIY
V gene: TRBV20-1
J gene: TRBJ1-3

CDR3 protein: ASSFRRRVPWRGYT
V gene: TRBV7-2
J gene: TRBJ1-2

CDR3 protein: ASSLIDYHSGANVLT
V gene: TRBV12-3/TRBV12-4
J gene: TRBJ2-6

CDR3 protein: SVEGHTLGTGNTIY
V gene: TRBV29-1
J gene: TRBJ1-3

CDR3 protein: ASSQAGGQETQY
V gene: TRBV3-1
J gene: TRBJ2-5

CDR3 protein: SARGEIRETQY
V gene: TRBV20-1
J gene: TRBJ2-5

CDR3 protein: ASSSELGEQY
V gene: TRBV9
J gene: TRBJ2-7

CDR3 protein: ASSPTGQGSETQY
V gene: TRBV9
J gene: TRBJ2-5

CDR3 protein: ASSLFGAPPPYNEQF
V gene: TRBV5-1
J gene: TRBJ2-1

CDR3 protein: ASSLGTGGGETQY
V gene: TRBV7-2
J gene: TRBJ2-5

CDR3 protein: ASIFIGAFSQPQH
V gene: TRBV27
J gene: TRBJ1-5

CDR3 protein: ATGAATDTQY
V gene: TRBV4-1
J gene: TRBJ2-3

CDR3 protein: SARTSGMGEQF
V gene: TRBV20-1
J gene: TRBJ2-1

CDR3 protein: ASSPPTGTDTQY
V gene: TRBV18
J gene: TRBJ2-3

CDR3 protein: ASSFLLEDEQF
V gene: TRBV12-3/TRBV12-4
J gene: TRBJ2-1

CDR3 protein: ASSQEPSKTWGSYNSPLH
V gene: TRBV3-1
J gene: TRBJ1-6

CDR3 protein: ASSELQGANEQF
V gene: TRBV12-3/TRBV12-4
J gene: TRBJ2-1

CDR3 protein: ASSAPTSGSYNEQF
V gene: TRBV5-1
J gene: TRBJ2-1

CDR3 protein: ASSLDSPPGELF
V gene: TRBV7-9
J gene: TRBJ2-2

CDR3 protein: SATEGASAGELF
V gene: TRBV20-1
J gene: TRBJ2-2

CDR3 protein: ASSGGTSYNEQF
V gene: TRBV9
J gene: TRBJ2-1